The 7 T cell receptor beta chains presented below share a single source sample, sequenced in a study of T cell responses to AZD1222 COVID-19 vaccine. TCRdb's table, derived via immunoSEQ multiplex PCR, lists solely in-frame clones and lacks some. The sample has 100,000 to 120,000 clones, roughly 92% seen once. The material sequenced was peripheral blood, taken on day 0 of AZD1222 vaccination. The receptors come from an adult in good health.

The V gene is TRBV5-1, the J gene TRBJ2-7; TRBD1 matches 7 bases. Germline CDR1 and CDR2: SGHRS and YFSETQ. With 5 bases clipped from V and 2 bases from J, the junction kept 4 bases outside the gene matches. This CDR3 spans 13 amino acids. The CDR3 bases are TGCGCCAGCAGTGAACAGGGGACCTACGAGCAGTACTTC. Translated, it gives CASSEQGTYEQYF.

This chain joins TRBV19 and TRBJ1-2, with TRBD1 matching over 10 bases. The CDR3 covers 12 residues. Looked up from germline, CDR1 is LNHDA and CDR2 is SQIVND (reference sequence). V lost 10 bases to trimming and J lost 5 bases; unmatched junction nucleotides: 4. In nucleotides, the CDR3 is TGTGCCACCCGGGACAGGGGATATGGCTACACCTTC. This translates into CATRDRGYGYTF. Together with reference TRBV19 and TRBJ1-2, the CDR3 gives the full variable domain: DGGITQSPKYLFRKEGQNVTLSCEQNLNHDAMYWYRQDPGQGLRLIYYSQIVNDFQKGDIAEGYSVSREKKESFPLTVTSAQKNPTAFYLCATRDRGYGYTFGSGTRLTVV.

V is TRBV16 and J is TRBJ1-1; no clear D gene. The CDR3 extends over 14 amino acids. Trimming took 4 bases from V and 1 from J, leaving 10 bases between them. Germline values: CDR1 KGHSY, CDR2 FQNENV. The CDR3 here is CASSLYGENTEAFF. The CDR3, as DNA: TGTGCCAGCAGCCTATATGGGGAGAACACTGAAGCTTTCTTT.

V and J are TRBV11-2 and TRBJ1-1; D unclear. The CDR3 is made up of 18 amino acids. Per the germline V gene, CDR1 is SGHAT and CDR2 is FQNNGV. Trimming shortened V by 0 bases and J by 0 bases, and 17 bases separated the two germline ends. The CDR3 DNA is TGTGCCAGCAGCTTAGATCTAAACAGACCTTACATGAACACTGAAGCTTTCTTT. This translates into CASSLDLNRPYMNTEAFF.

This clone has just a few counts. The rearrangement joins TRBV6-6 to TRBJ2-2; 11 nucleotides match TRBD1. This CDR3 is 18 amino acids long. Germline values: CDR1 MNHNY, CDR2 SVGAGI (reference sequence). Unmatched junction bases numbered 10, after V lost 5 bases and J lost 2 bases. CDR3 protein: CASSPLGGTGGNTGELFF. Here the CDR3 DNA reads TGTGCCAGCAGTCCCCTCGGGGGGACAGGGGGTAACACCGGGGAGCTGTTTTTT.

This clone has a handful of counts. The chain couples TRBV27 to TRBJ2-7; tentatively, D is TRBD1 or TRBD2 (7 bases each). V was clipped by 8 bases and J by 3 bases, with 20 bases between them. CDR1 and CDR2 from the germline V gene are MNHEY and SMNVEV (reference sequence). CDR3 length: 15 residues. The CDR3 loop is CASRRGGGLSYEQYF. Here the CDR3 DNA reads TGTGCCAGCCGAAGGGGAGGGGGCCTAAGCTACGAGCAGTACTTC.

V gene TRBV2 combines with J gene TRBJ2-7; TRBD1 aligns across 9 bases. CDR1 SNHLY and CDR2 FYNNEI come from the germline V gene. The CDR3 is made up of 15 amino acids. V was pared by 6 bases and J by 4 bases, with 10 bases of the junction left unmatched. Written as DNA, the CDR3 is TGTGCCAGCAGAGGCCTACAGGGGGCTGTTTACGAGCAGTACTTC. It is translated as CASRGLQGAVYEQYF. The variable domain in full, with the rest retrieved from reference TRBV2 and TRBJ2-7, is EPEVTQTPSHQVTQMGQEVILRCVPISNHLYFYWYRQILGQKVEFLVSFYNNEISEKSEIFDDQFSVERPDGSNFTLKIRSTKLEDSAMYFCASRGLQGAVYEQYFGPGTRLTVT.